A selection of T cell receptor beta chains follows, all from one sample in a study of T-cell reconstitution after alpha-beta-depleted transplantation in children. Via MiXCR, TCRdb re-called the PCR reads, giving one row per CDR3 protein. The sample has about 540,000 distinct CDR3 sequences; roughly 18% are singletons. The sample here was PBMCs from the stem cell graft donor, taken from the stem cell graft. These receptors originate from a human donor who donated a stem cell graft to a child with acute lymphoblastic leukemia. Each CDR3 is given with its conserved first and last residue. The order of the fields is CDR3 length, clone size, V gene, J gene, D gene, CDR3 DNA, CDR3 protein. The D gene is left open where the match is weak. Size is stated for part of the rows, as once, few or many counts, or as a class when the clone is expanded.

>16|.|TRBV11-2|TRBJ2-1|TRBD2
TGTGCCAGCAGCTCGCCACTAGCGGGAGGGACGTATGAGCAGTTCTTC
CASSSPLAGGTYEQFF
>15|few|TRBV6-1|TRBJ2-7|TRBD2
TGTGCCAGCAGTGAACTAGCGGCAAGCTCCTACGAGCAGTACTTC
CASSELAASSYEQYF
>16|.|TRBV18|TRBJ2-3|.
TGTGCCAGCTCACCAAGGGTTTTTACCACGGGAGATACGCAGTATTTT
CASSPRVFTTGDTQYF
>15|few|TRBV12-3/TRBV12-4|TRBJ2-3|.
TGTGCCAGCAGTGCCACCTCCCTGGGGGCAGATACGCAGTATTTT
CASSATSLGADTQYF
>16|.|TRBV27|TRBJ2-7|TRBD2
TGTGCCAGCAGTTTTTCCGGACTAGCGGGAGCCTACGAGCAGTACTTC
CASSFSGLAGAYEQYF
>11|.|TRBV29-1|TRBJ2-4|.
TGCAGCGTATTAGAACCATCCATTCAGTACTTC
CSVLEPSIQYF
>14|.|TRBV12-3/TRBV12-4|TRBJ1-6|.
TGTGCCAGCAGTTTTGGAGGGAGCGATTCACCCCTCCACTTT
CASSFGGSDSPLHF
>14|.|TRBV30|TRBJ2-1|TRBD2
TGTGCCTGTCTAGCGGGAGCCGGATACAATGAGCAGTTCTTC
CACLAGAGYNEQFF
>15|few|TRBV6-2/TRBV6-3|TRBJ1-5|.
TGTGCCAGCAGTTACTCGCGGGAGTTCAATCAGCCCCAGCATTTT
CASSYSREFNQPQHF
>13|few|TRBV29-1|TRBJ2-5|TRBD2
TGCAGCGGGGGCAGAAGCGGGAAGGAGACCCAGTACTTC
CSGGRSGKETQYF
>16|.|TRBV9|TRBJ1-2|TRBD1
TGTGCCAGCACCGAAAGTCCCGGGACAGGGGCCTATGGCTACACCTTC
CASTESPGTGAYGYTF
>15|few|TRBV6-1|TRBJ2-7|.
TGTGCCAGCAGTGAGGACTCAGCGAGCTCCTACGAGCAGTACTTC
CASSEDSASSYEQYF
>15|many|TRBV4-1|TRBJ2-2|.
TGCGCCAGCAGCCAAGAGGGCCATAGGGCCGGGGAGCTGTTTTTT
CASSQEGHRAGELFF
>12|many|TRBV27|TRBJ2-5|.
TGTGCCAGCAGTGAGAAACAAGAGACCCAGTACTTC
CASSEKQETQYF
>13|.|TRBV12-3/TRBV12-4|TRBJ1-2|.
TGTGCCAGCAGACCGAAAAACCGGGATGGCTACACCTTC
CASRPKNRDGYTF
>15|few|TRBV4-1|TRBJ2-5|.
TGCGCCAGCAGCCAAGGGACAGCGTCCAAACCGACCCAGTACTTC
CASSQGTASKPTQYF
>18|.|TRBV5-1|TRBJ2-3|.
TGCGCCAGCAGCTTGCCGGGGAGGACCGTAACTAGGGTAGATACGCAGTATTTT
CASSLPGRTVTRVDTQYF
>16|few|TRBV4-1|TRBJ1-3|.
TGCGCCAGCAGCCTCGGACAGATCAGCTCTGGAAACACCATATATTTT
CASSLGQISSGNTIYF
>14|.|TRBV27|TRBJ1-5|.
TGTGCCAGCAGTTCGGCAGGGGCTCCCCAGCCCCAGCATTTT
CASSSAGAPQPQHF
>13|.|TRBV7-3|TRBJ1-1|.
TGTGCCAGCAGCCCCGGGCGGAGCACTGAAGCTTTCTTT
CASSPGRSTEAFF
>13|few|TRBV12-3/TRBV12-4|TRBJ1-4|.
TGTGCCAGCAGTTCCCAGCTGAATGAAAAACTGTTTTTT
CASSSQLNEKLFF
>14|few|TRBV18|TRBJ1-1|.
TGTGCCAGCTCCCCCATCAGGGGAAGGACTGAAGCTTTCTTT
CASSPIRGRTEAFF
>15|.|TRBV18|TRBJ2-3|.
TGTGCCAGCTCCCTCATGGAGGGGGGCACAGATACGCAGTATTTT
CASSLMEGGTDTQYF
>14|few|TRBV12-3/TRBV12-4|TRBJ2-7|.
TGTGCCAGCAGTTTACCGGGACGGTCCTACGAGCAGTACTTC
CASSLPGRSYEQYF
>14|.|TRBV9|TRBJ1-2|.
TGTGCCAGCAGCGGGACAGCTTACCGCTATGGCTACACCTTC
CASSGTAYRYGYTF
>14|.|TRBV5-1|TRBJ1-6|.
TGCGCCAGCAGCTTTTCCGGGGTTAGTTCACCCCTCCACTTT
CASSFSGVSSPLHF
>14|many|TRBV25-1|TRBJ1-5|.
TGTGCCAGCAGTGAGGGAAGGAGTAATCAGCCCCAGCATTTT
CASSEGRSNQPQHF
>12|few|TRBV6-1|TRBJ1-1|.
TGTGCCAGCAGCGTACGAGTCACTGAAGCTTTCTTT
CASSVRVTEAFF
>15|few|TRBV3-1|TRBJ2-7|.
TGTGCCAGCACCCCTGCGGTGGGGGAATTCTACGAGCAGTACTTC
CASTPAVGEFYEQYF
>15|.|TRBV29-1|TRBJ2-1|.
TGCAGCGTTGGGTATGGGGTAGGAGGGTACAATGAGCAGTTCTTC
CSVGYGVGGYNEQFF
>15|.|TRBV15|TRBJ2-5|.
TGTGCCACCAGCAGAGTACAGAGGATTCAAGAGACCCAGTACTTC
CATSRVQRIQETQYF
>14|.|TRBV29-1|TRBJ2-5|TRBD1
TGCAGCGTTGAACTGGCAGGGGGCCCAGAGACCCAGTACTTC
CSVELAGGPETQYF
>15|.|TRBV9|TRBJ2-2|TRBD2
TGTGCCAGCAGCTACCCGGGGGGTAACACCGGGGAGCTGTTTTTT
CASSYPGGNTGELFF